The 2 T cell receptor beta chains reported below all come from one sample, sequenced in a study of T-cell reconstitution after alpha-beta-depleted transplantation in children listed by TCRdb under 2016. Receptor libraries were prepared by PCR. TCRdb shows the sequencer as Illumina HiSeq 2500. Molecular barcoding was employed in the preparation of TCR libraries, with unique molecular identifiers being used to normalize TCRbeta repertoire quantification. TCRdb trimmed the raw reads at Q25, called clones with MiXCR and kept productive beta chains. For every CDR3 protein sequence, its rows merge into one entry that carries the most common genes and DNA. The sample yields about 500,000 distinct CDR3 sequences; 30% to 35% were counted once. Together, the top ten hold about 2.3% of the sample. Source: PBMCs from the stem cell graft donor, taken from the stem cell graft. Source of these receptors: a human donor who donated a stem cell graft to a child with aplastic anemia.

The genes are TRBV5-1 and TRBJ2-2; weak D call: TRBD2 (5 bases). Germline CDR1 is SGHRS and CDR2 is YFSETQ. The V end lost 7 bases, the J end lost 0 bases, and 10 bases lay between the germline ends. This CDR3 is built from 14 residues. The CDR3 DNA sequence: TGCGCCAGCGGACCACTAGCGAACACCGGGGAGCTGTTTTTT. Protein sequence: CASGPLANTGELFF. The variable domain in full, completed from reference TRBV5-1 and TRBJ2-2, reads KAGVTQTPRYLIKTRGQQVTLSCSPISGHRSVSWYQQTPGQGLQFLFEYFSETQRNKGNFPGRFSGRQFSNSRSEMNVSTLELGDSALYLCASGPLANTGELFFGEGSRLTVL.

The chain couples TRBV20-1 to TRBJ2-2; tentative D call: TRBD2 (6 bases). The germline V gene encodes CDR1 DFQATT and CDR2 SNEGSKA (reference sequence). This CDR3 comprises 15 residues. V shed 1 base and J shed 0 bases, with 9 bases lying between them. DNA of the CDR3: TGCAGTGCTAGAGGCGGCGGGGCGAACACCGGGGAGCTGTTTTTT. Translation gives CSARGGGANTGELFF.